This passage covers 26 T cell receptor beta chains from one sample sequenced in a study of blood T cell repertoires in COVID-19. Measured with immunoSEQ multiplex PCR; TCRdb has only the in-frame clones, and not every one. Of over 100,000 clones listed, around 86% were seen once; the top ten hold around 4.6%. What was sequenced was peripheral blood. Receptor source: a man aged 35 to 55 with acute or convalescent COVID-19.

This clone was detected once. The V call is TRBV12-5, the J call TRBJ2-2; D may be TRBD1 (6 bases). Trimming cost V 5 bases and J 3 bases, with 16 bases left between them. The CDR3 length is 16 residues. Germline V CDR1 and CDR2: LGHNT, FRNRAP. CDR3 nucleotide sequence: TGTGCTAGTGGTAGCCGACAGGCTGTCGACACCGGGGAGCTGTTTTTT. The encoded protein is CASGSRQAVDTGELFF.

This rearrangement joins TRBV27 to TRBJ2-6; 9 positions agree with TRBD1. V gave up 2 bases and J gave up 4 bases; unmatched junction bases: 12. The CDR3 contains 19 residues. The germline gives CDR1 MNHEY, CDR2 SMNVEV (reference sequence). The CDR3 is CASSLVPTGGGRGANVLTF. The CDR3 DNA reads TGTGCCAGCAGTTTAGTACCAACAGGGGGCGGACGCGGGGCCAACGTCCTGACTTTC.

The V and J genes are TRBV6-1 and TRBJ1-2, with 8 positions matching TRBD1. This CDR3 contains 15 residues. The V and J ends lost 0 bases and 4 bases, in that order; junction bases with no gene match: 4. CDR1 is MNHNS and CDR2 is SASEGT in the germline V gene. The CDR3 is CASSEAGGTGYGYTF. The CDR3 bases are TGTGCCAGCAGTGAAGCGGGGGGGACAGGCTATGGCTACACCTTC.

V and J are TRBV6-5 and TRBJ2-3; TRBD2 might be the D (6 bases). The CDR3 is made up of 15 amino acids. V dropped 2 bases and J dropped 0 bases, with 9 bases sitting between them. Germline V gene data show CDR1 as MNHEY and CDR2 as SVGAGI. The CDR3: CASSYAGTSTDTQYF. CDR3 nucleotides: TGTGCCAGCAGTTACGCAGGGACTAGCACAGATACGCAGTATTTT.

The CDR3 here is CASSLAGHANTEAFF. CDR3 coding DNA: TGTGCCAGCAGCTTGGCGGGACACGCGAACACTGAAGCTTTCTTT. This chain joins TRBV5-4 and TRBJ1-1; D possibly corresponds to TRBD1 (6 bases). V lost 0 bases, J lost 1 base, and 10 bases lay in between. The germline gives CDR1 SGHNT, CDR2 YYREEE (reference sequence). The CDR3 has 15 residues.

The V call is TRBV15, the J call TRBJ2-7; 9 bases map to TRBD1. CDR1 and CDR2 (germline): LNHNV, YYDKDF (reference sequence). This CDR3 has 12 residues. V lost 3 bases, J lost 6 bases, and 0 bases stayed unmatched. CDR3 loop: CATSRDRGEQYF. The CDR3 DNA reads TGTGCCACCAGCAGGGACAGGGGCGAGCAGTACTTC.

The genes are TRBV9 and TRBJ2-1; 8 bases map to TRBD1. The germline CDR1 and CDR2 sequences are SGDLS and YYNGEE. V shed 4 bases, J shed 5 bases, and the junction held 8 bases outside the gene matches. This CDR3 contains 15 residues. The CDR3 region has the DNA TGTGCCAGCAGCATTCGGACAGGGCTTGACAATGAGCAGTTCTTC. Protein sequence: CASSIRTGLDNEQFF.

The rearrangement joins TRBV18 to TRBJ1-5; D perhaps matches TRBD1 (6 bases). Trimming shortened V by 4 bases and J by 4 bases, and 20 bases separated the two germline ends. The CDR3 loop spans 17 amino acids. Germline V gives CDR1 KGHSH, CDR2 LQKENI. The CDR3 region is CASSRRRQANQNQPQHF. As DNA, the CDR3 is TGTGCCAGCTCACGGAGGAGACAGGCCAACCAGAATCAGCCCCAGCATTTT. Full variable domain (missing parts from reference TRBV18 and TRBJ1-5): NAGVMQNPRHLVRRRGQEARLRCSPMKGHSHVYWYRQLPEEGLKFMVYLQKENIIDESGMPKERFSAEFPKEGPSILRIQQVVRGDSAAYFCASSRRRQANQNQPQHFGDGTRLSIL.

This chain links TRBV30 with TRBJ2-7; 8 positions agree with TRBD1. The CDR3 length is 13 residues. The V segment lost 1 base and the J segment 6 bases; nucleotides outside the gene matches: 5. The germline V gene encodes CDR1 GTSNPN and CDR2 SVGIG (reference sequence). In nucleotides, the CDR3 is TGTGCCTGGAGTGCCCGGACAGGGATCGAGCAGTACTTC. Protein sequence: CAWSARTGIEQYF.

There are a few counts of this clone. The chain links TRBV19 to TRBJ1-5; TRBD1 matches at 7 bases. V was pared by 5 bases and J by 2 bases, with 9 bases of the junction left unmatched. CDR1 is LNHDA, CDR2 SQIVND, per germline (reference sequence). There are 16 residues in the CDR3. CDR3 DNA sequence: TGTGCCAGTAGTGCAATACAGGGGAGCGGCAATCAGCCCCAGCATTTT. Its translation: CASSAIQGSGNQPQHF.

The chain has TRBV5-1 and TRBJ1-2, with D maybe TRBD1 (5 bases). Germline V gives CDR1 SGHRS, CDR2 YFSETQ. Deletions cut 4 bases from V and 6 bases from J, with 13 bases between. CDR3 length equals 13 residues. CDR3 bases: TGCGCCAGCAGCCTAGGAGGGGAACATGGCTACACCTTC. As protein: CASSLGGEHGYTF.

The gene calls are TRBV27 and TRBJ2-1; possibly TRBD2 for D (5 bases). The length of the CDR3 is 15 residues. Trimming cost V 6 bases and J 0 bases, with 12 bases left between them. Germline-derived CDR1 and CDR2 are MNHEY and SMNVEV (reference sequence). The CDR3 sequence is CASSQAASSYNEQFF. The CDR3 DNA is TGTGCCAGCAGCCAAGCGGCGAGCTCCTACAATGAGCAGTTCTTC.

The chain has TRBV11-2 and TRBJ2-7; D may be TRBD1 (6 bases). The CDR3 runs 15 residues. The V gene lost 2 bases and the J gene lost 5 bases, with 16 bases spanning the gap. The germline CDR1 and CDR2 sequences are SGHAT and FQNNGV. For the CDR3, the DNA is TGTGCCAGCAGCTTACAGGGGTCGAAGAAAGACGAGCAGTACTTC. Translating it yields CASSLQGSKKDEQYF.

The chain joins TRBV4-2 to TRBJ2-2; D is unresolved. The ends were cut back, 0 bases at V and 0 bases at J, with 8 bases in the middle. The CDR3 is made up of 16 amino acids. From germline, CDR1 is LGHNA and CDR2 YNFKEQ. The CDR3 reads CASSQDRHTNTGELFF. The CDR3 nucleotides are TGTGCCAGCAGCCAAGATAGACACACGAACACCGGGGAGCTGTTTTTT.

The gene calls are TRBV10-3 and TRBJ1-2; no reliable D call. Per germline, CDR1 ENHRY and CDR2 SYGVKD. V was shortened by 2 bases and J by 3 bases, with 7 bases between the two germline ends. This CDR3 has 13 amino acids. CDR3 region: CAISEAEDYGYTF. Written as DNA, the CDR3 is TGTGCCATCAGTGAGGCGGAGGACTATGGCTACACCTTC.

J is TRBJ1-2 and V is TRBV4-1, with 8 bases aligning to TRBD1. This CDR3 region has 13 residues. V was pared by 4 bases and J by 3 bases, with 1 base of the junction left unmatched. The V gene's germline CDR1 is MGHRA and CDR2 YSYEKL. The CDR3 sequence: CASSLQGDYGYTF. The DNA for the CDR3 is TGCGCCAGCAGCCTACAGGGGGACTATGGCTACACCTTC.

The chain has TRBV5-4 and TRBJ2-7, with D maybe TRBD1 (5 bases). There are 14 residues in the CDR3. The germline CDR1 and CDR2 sequences are SGHNT and YYREEE (reference sequence). Trimming pared 1 base from V and 4 bases from J, leaving 12 bases between. For the CDR3, the DNA is TGTGCCAGCAGCTTGCAGGGAACGGATTACGAGCAGTACTTC. It yields the protein CASSLQGTDYEQYF.

The CDR3 coding sequence is TGTGCCATCAGTGAGACTCTGAACACTGAAGCTTTCTTT. This translates into CAISETLNTEAFF. V is TRBV10-3 and J is TRBJ1-1, with D hard to call. The CDR3 runs 13 residues. Between the trimmed V and J ends, which lost 2 bases and 0 bases, there was a span of 4 bases. Germline lookup yields CDR1 ENHRY and CDR2 SYGVKD.

This clone has more than one count but fewer than ten. The rearrangement links TRBV27 to TRBJ1-4; 8 bases fit TRBD1. Germline CDR1 reads MNHEY; CDR2 reads SMNVEV (reference sequence). After removal of 2 bases from V and 0 bases from J, the junction contained 11 bases not matched to a gene. The CDR3 has 19 residues. The CDR3 DNA is TGTGCCAGCAGTTTAAGACAGGGGAACCGGCCGCCAACTAATGAAAAACTGTTTTTT. This sequence encodes CASSLRQGNRPPTNEKLFF.

This sequence joins TRBV6-5 and TRBJ1-2, with D perhaps TRBD1 (6 bases). This CDR3 contains 13 residues. The germline V and J ends were trimmed by 4 bases and 5 bases, with 11 bases remaining between them. Germline V gene lookup returns CDR1 MNHEY and CDR2 SVGAGI. The CDR3 loop is CASSFGQRYGYTF. The DNA for the CDR3 is TGTGCCAGCAGTTTTGGACAGCGATATGGCTACACCTTC.

J is TRBJ1-2 and V is TRBV5-1, with D uncertain. Germline loops: CDR1 SGHRS, CDR2 YFSETQ. CDR3 size: 14 residues. The ends were cut back, 0 bases at V and 7 bases at J, with 13 bases in the middle. The CDR3 here is CASSLEGRGFGYTF. The CDR3 DNA reads as TGCGCCAGCAGCTTGGAAGGGCGGGGTTTTGGCTACACCTTC.

This chain uses TRBV30 with TRBJ2-2; 9 bases are shared with TRBD2. J lost 8 bases, V lost 5 bases, and 9 bases had no gene match. CDR1 is GTSNPN, CDR2 SVGIG, per germline (reference sequence). The CDR3 covers 14 residues. The chain's CDR3 is CAWASGGLRGELFF. Here the CDR3 DNA reads TGTGCCTGGGCCAGCGGGGGGCTGAGGGGGGAGCTGTTTTTT.

This chain links TRBV7-3 with TRBJ2-1; D is undetermined. In germline, CDR1 is SGHTA, CDR2 FQGTGA. This CDR3 has 15 residues. The ends were cut back, 2 bases at V and 0 bases at J, with 8 bases in the middle. CDR3 sequence reads: CASSLGLSSYNEQFF. DNA for the CDR3: TGTGCCAGCAGCTTAGGCTTAAGCTCCTACAATGAGCAGTTCTTC.

This sequence joins TRBV5-4 and TRBJ2-2; 13 bases are a match to TRBD2. Germline V gene lookup returns CDR1 SGHNT and CDR2 YYREEE (reference sequence). The CDR3 length is 18 residues. The ends lost 4 bases at V and 5 bases at J; junction bases unmatched: 11. This CDR3 is CASSPQLAGGPGTGELFF. The CDR3 DNA is TGTGCCAGCAGCCCCCAACTAGCGGGGGGGCCCGGGACCGGGGAGCTGTTTTTT.

This chain joins TRBV5-1 and TRBJ1-1; D gene unclear. Germline CDR1 SGHRS, CDR2 YFSETQ. This CDR3 is 14 amino acids long. The V end lost 4 bases, the J end lost 0 bases, and 10 bases lay between the germline ends. The CDR3 DNA sequence: TGCGCCAGCAGCAGCACCACGATGAACACTGAAGCTTTCTTT. Its translation: CASSSTTMNTEAFF.

This clone was observed once. The chain joins TRBV6-5 to TRBJ1-1; no definite D call. Germline lookup yields CDR1 MNHEY and CDR2 SVGAGI. The CDR3 extends over 13 amino acids. Trimming took off 4 bases at V and 6 bases at J, with 12 bases between the two ends. The chain's CDR3 is CASSSHGVAEAFF. CDR3 nucleotide sequence: TGTGCCAGCAGTTCCCACGGGGTGGCTGAAGCTTTCTTT.